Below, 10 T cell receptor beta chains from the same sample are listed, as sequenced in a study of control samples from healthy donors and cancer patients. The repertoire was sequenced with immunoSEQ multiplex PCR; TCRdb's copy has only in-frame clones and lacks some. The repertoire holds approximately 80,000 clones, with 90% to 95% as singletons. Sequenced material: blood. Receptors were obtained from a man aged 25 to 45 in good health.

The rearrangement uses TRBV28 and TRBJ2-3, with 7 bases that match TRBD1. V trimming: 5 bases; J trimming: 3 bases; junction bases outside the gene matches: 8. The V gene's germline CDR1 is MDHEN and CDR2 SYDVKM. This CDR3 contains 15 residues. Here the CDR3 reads CASSIPTGITDTQYF. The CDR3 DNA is TGTGCCAGCAGTATCCCGACAGGGATAACAGATACGCAGTATTTT.

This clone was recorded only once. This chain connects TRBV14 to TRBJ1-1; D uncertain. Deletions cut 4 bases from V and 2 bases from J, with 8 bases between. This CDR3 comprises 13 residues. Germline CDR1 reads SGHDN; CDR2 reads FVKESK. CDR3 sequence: CASSRYSNTEAFF. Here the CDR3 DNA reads TGTGCCAGCAGCCGCTATTCTAACACTGAAGCTTTCTTT.

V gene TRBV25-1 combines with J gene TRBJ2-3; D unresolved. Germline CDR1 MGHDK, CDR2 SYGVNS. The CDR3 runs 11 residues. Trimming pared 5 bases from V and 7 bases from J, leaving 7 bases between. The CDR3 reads CASSSIYTQYF. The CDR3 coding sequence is TGTGCCAGCAGTAGTATATATACGCAGTATTTT.

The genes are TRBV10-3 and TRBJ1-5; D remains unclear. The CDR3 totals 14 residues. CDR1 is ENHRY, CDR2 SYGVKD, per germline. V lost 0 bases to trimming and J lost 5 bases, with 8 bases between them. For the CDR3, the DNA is TGTGCCATCAGTGAGTCCCTAGGAGATCAGCCCCAGCATTTT. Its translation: CAISESLGDQPQHF.

The CDR3 DNA reads TGTGCCAGCAGCTCACCGGGACAGGGGTACAATGAGCAGTTCTTC. This codes for CASSSPGQGYNEQFF. The genes are TRBV5-4 and TRBJ2-1; 10 nucleotides agree with TRBD1. CDR3 length: 15 residues. J gave up 4 bases and V 3 bases, and 4 bases lay outside the gene matches. CDR1 and CDR2 (germline): SGHNT, YYREEE (reference sequence).

CDR3 sequence (DNA): TGTGCCAGCAGCTTAGCCGGGAAACCCTACGAGCAGTACTTC. It translates to CASSLAGKPYEQYF. This chain links TRBV11-2 with TRBJ2-7; tentatively, D is TRBD2 (5 bases). The length of the CDR3 is 14 residues. Trimming removed 1 base from V and 2 bases from J, with 9 bases in between. The germline gives CDR1 SGHAT, CDR2 FQNNGV. Complete variable domain (other parts from reference TRBV11-2 and TRBJ2-7): EAGVAQSPRYKIIEKRQSVAFWCNPISGHATLYWYQQILGQGPKLLIQFQNNGVVDDSQLPKDRFSAERLKGVDSTLKIQPAKLEDSAVYLCASSLAGKPYEQYFGPGTRLTVT.

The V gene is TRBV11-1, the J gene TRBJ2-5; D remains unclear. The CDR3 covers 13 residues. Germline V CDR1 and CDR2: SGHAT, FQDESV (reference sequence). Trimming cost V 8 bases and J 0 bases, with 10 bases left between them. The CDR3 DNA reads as TGTGCCAGCTGCCAGGAGTACCAAGAGACCCAGTACTTC. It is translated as CASCQEYQETQYF.

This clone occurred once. In DNA form, the CDR3 reads TGTGCCAGCCGCCGGGACACCGATACTTCACCCCTCCACTTT. This codes for CASRRDTDTSPLHF. The rearrangement uses TRBV27 and TRBJ1-6; tentatively, D is TRBD1 (6 bases). In germline, CDR1 is MNHEY, CDR2 SMNVEV (reference sequence). CDR3 length: 14 residues. The germline V and J ends were trimmed by 8 bases and 9 bases, with 17 bases remaining between them.

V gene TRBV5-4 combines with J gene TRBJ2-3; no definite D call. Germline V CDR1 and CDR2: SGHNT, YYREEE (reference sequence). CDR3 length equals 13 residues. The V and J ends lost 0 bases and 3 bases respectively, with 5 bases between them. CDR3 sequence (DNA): TGTGCCAGCAGCTTGGGGGGAACAGATACGCAGTATTTT. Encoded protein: CASSLGGTDTQYF.

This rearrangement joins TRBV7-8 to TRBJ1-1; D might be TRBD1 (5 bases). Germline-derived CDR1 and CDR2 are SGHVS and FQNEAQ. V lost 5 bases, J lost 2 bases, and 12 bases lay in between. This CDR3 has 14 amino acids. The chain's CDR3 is CASSRYGGNTEAFF. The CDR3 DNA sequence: TGTGCCAGCAGCCGTTACGGGGGAAACACTGAAGCTTTCTTT.